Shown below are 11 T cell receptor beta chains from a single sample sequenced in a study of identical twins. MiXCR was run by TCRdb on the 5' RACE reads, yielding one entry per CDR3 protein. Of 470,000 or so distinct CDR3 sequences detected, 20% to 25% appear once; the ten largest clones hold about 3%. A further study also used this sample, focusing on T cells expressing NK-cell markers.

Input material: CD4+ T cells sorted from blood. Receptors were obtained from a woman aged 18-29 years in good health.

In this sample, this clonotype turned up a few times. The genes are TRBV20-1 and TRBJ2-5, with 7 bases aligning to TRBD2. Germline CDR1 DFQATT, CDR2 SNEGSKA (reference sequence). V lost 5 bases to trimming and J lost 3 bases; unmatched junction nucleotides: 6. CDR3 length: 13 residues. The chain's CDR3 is CSAPKAGKETQYF. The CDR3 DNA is TGCAGTGCTCCGAAAGCGGGAAAAGAGACCCAGTACTTC.

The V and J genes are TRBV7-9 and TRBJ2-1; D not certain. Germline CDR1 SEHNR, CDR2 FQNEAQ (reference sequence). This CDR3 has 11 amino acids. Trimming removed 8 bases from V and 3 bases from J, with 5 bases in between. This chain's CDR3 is CASVLYNEQFF. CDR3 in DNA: TGTGCCAGCGTACTCTACAATGAGCAGTTCTTC.

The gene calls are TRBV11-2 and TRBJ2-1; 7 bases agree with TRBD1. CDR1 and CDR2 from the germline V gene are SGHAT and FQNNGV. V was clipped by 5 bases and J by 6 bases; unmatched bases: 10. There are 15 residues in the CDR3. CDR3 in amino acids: CASSPETGQINEQFF. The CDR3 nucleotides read TGTGCCAGCAGCCCTGAAACGGGACAGATCAATGAGCAGTTCTTC. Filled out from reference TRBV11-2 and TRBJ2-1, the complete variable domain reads EAGVAQSPRYKIIEKRQSVAFWCNPISGHATLYWYQQILGQGPKLLIQFQNNGVVDDSQLPKDRFSAERLKGVDSTLKIQPAKLEDSAVYLCASSPETGQINEQFFGPGTRLTVL.

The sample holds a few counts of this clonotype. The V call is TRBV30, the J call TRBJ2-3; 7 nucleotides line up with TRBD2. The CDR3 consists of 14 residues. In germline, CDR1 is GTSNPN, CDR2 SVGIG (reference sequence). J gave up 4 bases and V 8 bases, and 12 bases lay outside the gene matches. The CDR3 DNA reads TGTGCCCTTGGGAGGGGATCCGTCGCAGATACGCAGTATTTT. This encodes CALGRGSVADTQYF.

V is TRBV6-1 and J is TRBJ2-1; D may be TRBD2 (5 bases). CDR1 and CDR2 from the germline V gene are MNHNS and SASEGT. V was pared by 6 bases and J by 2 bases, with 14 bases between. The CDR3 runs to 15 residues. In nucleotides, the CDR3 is TGTGCCAGCAGGGCGAGGGCGGGTCCCTACAATGAGCAGTTCTTC. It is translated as CASRARAGPYNEQFF.

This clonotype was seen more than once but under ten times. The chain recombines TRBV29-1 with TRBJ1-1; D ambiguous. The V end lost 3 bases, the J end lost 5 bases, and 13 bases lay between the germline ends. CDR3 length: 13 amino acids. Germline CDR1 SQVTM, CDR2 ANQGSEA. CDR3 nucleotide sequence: TGCAGCGTTGAGATGGCCCAAGGGACTGAAGCTTTCTTT. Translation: CSVEMAQGTEAFF.

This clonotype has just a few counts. The CDR3 coding sequence is TGTGCCATCAGTGCGACGGGAGCCGCCAATGAGCAGTTCTTC. Its protein is CAISATGAANEQFF. The chain couples TRBV10-3 to TRBJ2-1; D is possibly TRBD2 (6 bases). Germline values: CDR1 ENHRY, CDR2 SYGVKD. Trimming pared 4 bases from V and 6 bases from J, leaving 13 bases between. The CDR3 spans 14 residues.

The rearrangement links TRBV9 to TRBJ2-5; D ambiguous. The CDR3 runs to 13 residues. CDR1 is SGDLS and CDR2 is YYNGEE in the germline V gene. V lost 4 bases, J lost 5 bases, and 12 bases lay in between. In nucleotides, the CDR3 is TGTGCCAGCAGCATAGGCCTGGGGGAGACCCAGTACTTC. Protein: CASSIGLGETQYF. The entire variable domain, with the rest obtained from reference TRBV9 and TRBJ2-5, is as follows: DSGVTQTPKHLITATGQRVTLRCSPRSGDLSVYWYQQSLDQGLQFLIQYYNGEERAKGNILERFSAQQFPDLHSELNLSSLELGDSALYFCASSIGLGETQYFGPGTRLLVL.

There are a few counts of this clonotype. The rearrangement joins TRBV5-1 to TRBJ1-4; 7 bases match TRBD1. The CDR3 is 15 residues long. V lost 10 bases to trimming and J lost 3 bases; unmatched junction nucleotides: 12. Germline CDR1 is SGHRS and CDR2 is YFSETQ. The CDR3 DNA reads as TGCGCCTGGAGACAGGGCTCGTCGGCTAATGAAAAACTGTTTTTT. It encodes CAWRQGSSANEKLFF.

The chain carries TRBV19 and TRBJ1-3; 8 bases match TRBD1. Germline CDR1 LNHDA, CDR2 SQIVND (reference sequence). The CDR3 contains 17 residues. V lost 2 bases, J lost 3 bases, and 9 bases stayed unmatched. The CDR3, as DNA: TGTGCCAGTAGTATACGCTCGGACAGGGTATTTGGAAACACCATATATTTT. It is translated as CASSIRSDRVFGNTIYF.

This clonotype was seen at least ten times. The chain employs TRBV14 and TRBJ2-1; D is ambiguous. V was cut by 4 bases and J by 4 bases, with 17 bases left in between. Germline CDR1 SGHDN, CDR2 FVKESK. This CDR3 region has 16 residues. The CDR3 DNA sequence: TGTGCCAGCAGCCGCCTAAACTCCGGACCTTACAATGAGCAGTTCTTC. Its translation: CASSRLNSGPYNEQFF.